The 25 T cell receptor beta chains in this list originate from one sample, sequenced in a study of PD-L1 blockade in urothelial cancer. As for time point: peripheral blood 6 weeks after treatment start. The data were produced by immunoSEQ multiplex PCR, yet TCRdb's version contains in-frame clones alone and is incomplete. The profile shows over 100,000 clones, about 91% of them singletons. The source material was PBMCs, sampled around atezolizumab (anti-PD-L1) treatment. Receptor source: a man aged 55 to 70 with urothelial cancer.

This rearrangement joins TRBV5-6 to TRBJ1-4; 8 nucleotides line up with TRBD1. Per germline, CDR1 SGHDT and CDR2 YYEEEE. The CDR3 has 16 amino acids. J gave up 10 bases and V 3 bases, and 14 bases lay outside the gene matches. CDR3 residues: CASSSDRVNARGKLFF. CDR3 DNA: TGTGCCAGCAGCTCGGACAGGGTAAATGCTAGGGGAAAACTGTTTTTT.

As DNA, the CDR3 is TGTGCCAGTAGTCGGACTGACAATCAGCCCCAGCATTTT. It is translated as CASSRTDNQPQHF. The chain combines TRBV19 with TRBJ1-5; D unresolved. This CDR3 is built from 13 residues. Per the germline V gene, CDR1 is LNHDA and CDR2 is SQIVND (reference sequence). V was pared by 5 bases and J by 3 bases, with 8 bases between. The whole variable domain, remainder taken from reference TRBV19 and TRBJ1-5, is DGGITQSPKYLFRKEGQNVTLSCEQNLNHDAMYWYRQDPGQGLRLIYYSQIVNDFQKGDIAEGYSVSREKKESFPLTVTSAQKNPTAFYLCASSRTDNQPQHFGDGTRLSIL.

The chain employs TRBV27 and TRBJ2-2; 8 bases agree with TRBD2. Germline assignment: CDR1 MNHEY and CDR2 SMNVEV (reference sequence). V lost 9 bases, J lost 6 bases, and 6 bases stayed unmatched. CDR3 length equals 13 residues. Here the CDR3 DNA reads TGTGCCAGGTCGGGGGGGGCAGCCGGGGAGCTGTTTTTT. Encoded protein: CARSGGAAGELFF.

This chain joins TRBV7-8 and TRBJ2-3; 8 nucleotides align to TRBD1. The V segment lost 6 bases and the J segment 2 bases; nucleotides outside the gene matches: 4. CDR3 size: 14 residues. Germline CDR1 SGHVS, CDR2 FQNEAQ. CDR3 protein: CASRGQDPTDTQYF. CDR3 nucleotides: TGTGCCAGCAGGGGACAGGACCCCACAGATACGCAGTATTTT. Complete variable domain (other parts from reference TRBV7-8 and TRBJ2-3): GAGVSQSPRYKVAKRGQDVALRCDPISGHVSLFWYQQALGQGPEFLTYFQNEAQLDKSGLPSDRFFAERPEGSVSTLKIQRTQQEDSAVYLCASRGQDPTDTQYFGPGTRLTVL.

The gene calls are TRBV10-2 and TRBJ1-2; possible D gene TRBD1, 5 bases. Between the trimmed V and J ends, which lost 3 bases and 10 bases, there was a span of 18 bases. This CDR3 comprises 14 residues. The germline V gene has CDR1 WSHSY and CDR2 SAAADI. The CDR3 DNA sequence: TGCGCCAGCAGTGAAATTCCGGGGGGAGTCGACTACACCTTC. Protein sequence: CASSEIPGGVDYTF.

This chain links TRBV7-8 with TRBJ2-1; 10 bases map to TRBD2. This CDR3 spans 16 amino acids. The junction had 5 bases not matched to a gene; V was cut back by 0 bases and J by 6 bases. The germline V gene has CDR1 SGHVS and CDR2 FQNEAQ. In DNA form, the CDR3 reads TGTGCCAGCAGCTTAGCTAGCGGGAGGACGGGCAATGAGCAGTTCTTC. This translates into CASSLASGRTGNEQFF. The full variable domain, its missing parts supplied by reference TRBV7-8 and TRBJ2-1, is GAGVSQSPRYKVAKRGQDVALRCDPISGHVSLFWYQQALGQGPEFLTYFQNEAQLDKSGLPSDRFFAERPEGSVSTLKIQRTQQEDSAVYLCASSLASGRTGNEQFFGPGTRLTVL.

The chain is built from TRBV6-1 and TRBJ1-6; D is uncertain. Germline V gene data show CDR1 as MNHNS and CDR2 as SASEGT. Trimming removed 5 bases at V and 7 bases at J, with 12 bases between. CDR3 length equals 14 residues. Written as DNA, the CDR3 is TGTGCCAGCAGTATACCTACCGGGAATTCACCCCTCCACTTT. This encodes CASSIPTGNSPLHF.

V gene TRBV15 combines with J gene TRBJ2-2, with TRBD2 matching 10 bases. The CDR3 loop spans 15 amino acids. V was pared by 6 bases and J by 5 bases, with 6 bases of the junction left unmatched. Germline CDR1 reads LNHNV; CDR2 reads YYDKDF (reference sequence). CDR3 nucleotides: TGTGCCACCAGGCCCGGGACTAGCGAAACCGGGGAGCTGTTTTTT. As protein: CATRPGTSETGELFF.

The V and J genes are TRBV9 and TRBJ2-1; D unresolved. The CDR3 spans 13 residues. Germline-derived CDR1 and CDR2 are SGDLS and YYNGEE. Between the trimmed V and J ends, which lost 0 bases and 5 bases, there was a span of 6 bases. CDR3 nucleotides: TGTGCCAGCAGCGTAGCTCCAGACAATGAGCAGTTCTTC. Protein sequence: CASSVAPDNEQFF. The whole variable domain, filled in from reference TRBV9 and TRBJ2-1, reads DSGVTQTPKHLITATGQRVTLRCSPRSGDLSVYWYQQSLDQGLQFLIQYYNGEERAKGNILERFSAQQFPDLHSELNLSSLELGDSALYFCASSVAPDNEQFFGPGTRLTVL.

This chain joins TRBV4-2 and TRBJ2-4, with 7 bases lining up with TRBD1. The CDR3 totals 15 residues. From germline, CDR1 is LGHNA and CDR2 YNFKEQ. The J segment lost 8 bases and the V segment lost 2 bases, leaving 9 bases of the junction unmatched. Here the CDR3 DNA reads TGTGCCAGCAGCCAATACGGGACAGTGGGGGACATTCAGTACTTC. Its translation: CASSQYGTVGDIQYF.

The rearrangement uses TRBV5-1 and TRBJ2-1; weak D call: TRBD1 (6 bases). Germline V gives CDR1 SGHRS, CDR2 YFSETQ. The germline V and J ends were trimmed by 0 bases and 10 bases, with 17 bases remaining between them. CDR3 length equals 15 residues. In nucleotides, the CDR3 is TGCGCCAGCAGCTTGGGAGGGGGTCCCTTTACAGAGCAGTTCTTC. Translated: CASSLGGGPFTEQFF.

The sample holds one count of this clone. The CDR3 protein is CASSLLSGLAVRQYF. DNA of the CDR3: TGTGCCAGCAGCCTTTTATCGGGACTAGCGGTTCGCCAGTATTTT. The chain carries TRBV7-9 and TRBJ2-3, with 11 bases fitting TRBD2. The CDR3 spans 15 residues. With 5 bases clipped from V and 12 bases from J, the junction kept 13 bases outside the gene matches. Per the germline V gene, CDR1 is SEHNR and CDR2 is FQNEAQ (reference sequence). The full variable domain, its missing parts supplied by reference TRBV7-9 and TRBJ2-3, is DTGVSQNPRHKITKRGQNVTFRCDPISEHNRLYWYRQTLGQGPEFLTYFQNEAQLEKSRLLSDRFSAERPKGSFSTLEIQRTEQGDSAMYLCASSLLSGLAVRQYFGPGTRLTVL.

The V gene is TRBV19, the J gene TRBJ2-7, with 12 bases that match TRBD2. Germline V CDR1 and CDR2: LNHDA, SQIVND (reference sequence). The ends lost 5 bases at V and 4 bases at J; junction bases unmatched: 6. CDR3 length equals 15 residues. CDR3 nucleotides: TGTGCCAGTAGTGATCTAGCGGGAGGGCGATACGAGCAGTACTTC. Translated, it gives CASSDLAGGRYEQYF. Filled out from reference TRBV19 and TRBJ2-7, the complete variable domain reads DGGITQSPKYLFRKEGQNVTLSCEQNLNHDAMYWYRQDPGQGLRLIYYSQIVNDFQKGDIAEGYSVSREKKESFPLTVTSAQKNPTAFYLCASSDLAGGRYEQYFGPGTRLTVT.

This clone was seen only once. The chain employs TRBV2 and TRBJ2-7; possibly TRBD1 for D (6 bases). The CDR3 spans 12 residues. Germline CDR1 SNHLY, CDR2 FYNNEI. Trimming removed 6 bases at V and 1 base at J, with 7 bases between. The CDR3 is CASRDRSYEQYF. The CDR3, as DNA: TGTGCCAGCAGGGACAGATCCTACGAGCAGTACTTC.

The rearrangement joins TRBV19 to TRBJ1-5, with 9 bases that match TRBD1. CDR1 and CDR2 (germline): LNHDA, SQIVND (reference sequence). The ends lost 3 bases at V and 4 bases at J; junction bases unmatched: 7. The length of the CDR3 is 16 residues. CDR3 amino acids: CASSISGTGWNQPQHF. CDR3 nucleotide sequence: TGTGCCAGTAGTATCTCCGGGACAGGGTGGAATCAGCCCCAGCATTTT.

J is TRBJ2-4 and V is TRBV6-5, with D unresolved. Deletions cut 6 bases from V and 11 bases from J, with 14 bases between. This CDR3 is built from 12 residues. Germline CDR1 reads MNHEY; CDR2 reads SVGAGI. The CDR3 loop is CASRAGYEVQYF. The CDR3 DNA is TGTGCCAGCAGAGCCGGGTATGAGGTTCAGTACTTC.

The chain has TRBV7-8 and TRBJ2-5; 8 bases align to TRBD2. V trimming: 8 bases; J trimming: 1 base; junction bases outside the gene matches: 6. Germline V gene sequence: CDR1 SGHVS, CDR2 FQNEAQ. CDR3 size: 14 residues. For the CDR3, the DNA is TGTGCCAGCCAGCGGGGGCGGGTCCAAGAGACCCAGTACTTC. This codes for CASQRGRVQETQYF. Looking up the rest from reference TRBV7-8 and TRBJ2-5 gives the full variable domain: GAGVSQSPRYKVAKRGQDVALRCDPISGHVSLFWYQQALGQGPEFLTYFQNEAQLDKSGLPSDRFFAERPEGSVSTLKIQRTQQEDSAVYLCASQRGRVQETQYFGPGTRLLVL.

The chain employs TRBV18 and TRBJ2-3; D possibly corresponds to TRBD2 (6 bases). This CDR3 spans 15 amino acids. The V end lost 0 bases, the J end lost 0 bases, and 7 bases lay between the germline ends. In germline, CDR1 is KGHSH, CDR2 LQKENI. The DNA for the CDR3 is TGTGCCAGCTCACCACCCAGCGGGAGCACAGATACGCAGTATTTT. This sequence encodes CASSPPSGSTDTQYF.

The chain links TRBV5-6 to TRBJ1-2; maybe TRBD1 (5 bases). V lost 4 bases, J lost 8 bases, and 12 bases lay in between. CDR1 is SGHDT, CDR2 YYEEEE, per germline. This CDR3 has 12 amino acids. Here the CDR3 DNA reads TGTGCCAGCAGCCCGGGGGTGGGGGGCTACACCTTC. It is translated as CASSPGVGGYTF.

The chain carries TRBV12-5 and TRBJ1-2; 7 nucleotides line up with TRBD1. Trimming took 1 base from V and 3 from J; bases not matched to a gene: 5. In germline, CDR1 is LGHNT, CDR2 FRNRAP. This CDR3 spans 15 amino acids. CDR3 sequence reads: CASGLDQGEDYGYTF. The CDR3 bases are TGTGCTAGTGGTTTGGACCAGGGGGAGGACTATGGCTACACCTTC.

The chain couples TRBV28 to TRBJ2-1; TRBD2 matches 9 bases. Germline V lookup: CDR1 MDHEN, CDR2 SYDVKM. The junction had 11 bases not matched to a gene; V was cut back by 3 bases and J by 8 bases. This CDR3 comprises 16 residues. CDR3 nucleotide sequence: TGTGCCAGCAGTTTCCCATCACTAGCGGGTAAGGATGAGCAGTTCTTC. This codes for CASSFPSLAGKDEQFF.

Written as DNA, the CDR3 is TGCGCCAGCAGCACACAGGTCTCCTACGAGCAGTACTTC. Encoded protein: CASSTQVSYEQYF. The J gene is TRBJ2-7, the V gene TRBV5-1; weak D call: TRBD1 (5 bases). V lost 4 bases and J lost 0, with 8 bases in between. The CDR3 loop spans 13 amino acids. Germline values: CDR1 SGHRS, CDR2 YFSETQ.

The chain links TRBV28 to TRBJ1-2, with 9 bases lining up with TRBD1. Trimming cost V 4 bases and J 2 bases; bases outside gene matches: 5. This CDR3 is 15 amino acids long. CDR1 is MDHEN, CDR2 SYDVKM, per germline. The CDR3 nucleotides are TGTGCCAGCAGTTCATCCGGGACAGGGAACTATGGCTACACCTTC. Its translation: CASSSSGTGNYGYTF.

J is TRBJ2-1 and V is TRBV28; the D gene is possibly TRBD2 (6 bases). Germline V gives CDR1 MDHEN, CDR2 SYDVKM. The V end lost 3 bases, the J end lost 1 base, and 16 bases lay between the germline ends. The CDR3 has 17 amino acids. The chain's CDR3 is CASSFAWVAVSYNEQFF. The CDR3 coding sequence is TGTGCCAGCAGTTTCGCTTGGGTAGCGGTGTCCTACAATGAGCAGTTCTTC.

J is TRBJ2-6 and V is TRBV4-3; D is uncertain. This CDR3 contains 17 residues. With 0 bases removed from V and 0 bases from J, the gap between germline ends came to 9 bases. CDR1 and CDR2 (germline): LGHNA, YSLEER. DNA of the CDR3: TGCGCCAGCAGCCAAGACACACCCAGCTCTGGGGCCAACGTCCTGACTTTC. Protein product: CASSQDTPSSGANVLTF.